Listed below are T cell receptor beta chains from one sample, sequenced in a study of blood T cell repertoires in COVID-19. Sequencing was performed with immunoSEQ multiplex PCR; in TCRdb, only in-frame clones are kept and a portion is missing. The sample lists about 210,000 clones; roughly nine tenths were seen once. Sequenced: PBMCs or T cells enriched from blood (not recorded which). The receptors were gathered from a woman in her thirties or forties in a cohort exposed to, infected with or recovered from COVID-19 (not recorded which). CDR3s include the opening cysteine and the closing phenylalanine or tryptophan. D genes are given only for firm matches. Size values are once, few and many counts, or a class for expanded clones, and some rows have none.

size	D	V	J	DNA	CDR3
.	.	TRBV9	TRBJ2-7	TGTGCCAGCAGCGGCGACGGGAACTCCTACGAGCAGTACTTC	CASSGDGNSYEQYF
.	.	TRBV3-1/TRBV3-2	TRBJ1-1	TGTGCCAGCAGCTTACGGACAGAGAACACTGAAGCTTTCTTT	CASSLRTENTEAFF
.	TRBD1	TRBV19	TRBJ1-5	TGTGCCAGTAGCCAGGTGCCAGGGGGCGAGCAGCCCCAGCATTTT	CASSQVPGGEQPQHF
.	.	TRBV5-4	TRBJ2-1	TGTGCCAGCAGCCAGAAGTTATACAATGAGCAGTTCTTC	CASSQKLYNEQFF
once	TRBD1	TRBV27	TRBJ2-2	TGTGCCAGCAGTTTATCGGGACAGGGGGGCACCGCGAACACCGGGGAGCTGTTTTTT	CASSLSGQGGTANTGELFF
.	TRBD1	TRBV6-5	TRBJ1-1	TGTGCCAGCAGTAAAACAGGGGGCAGAGATACTGAAGCTTTCTTT	CASSKTGGRDTEAFF
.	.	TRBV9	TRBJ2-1	TGTGCCAGCTCTAATCCGAGCTCCTACAATGAGCAGTTCTTC	CASSNPSSYNEQFF
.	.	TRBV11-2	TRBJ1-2	TGTGCCAGCAGCTTAGACGTCCCAAGAGGGGGCTACACCTTC	CASSLDVPRGGYTF
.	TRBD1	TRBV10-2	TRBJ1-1	TGCGCCAGCAGAGAGGACAGGAGGCCCCTGAACACTGAAGCTTTCTTT	CASREDRRPLNTEAFF
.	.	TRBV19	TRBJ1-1	TGTGCCAGTAGTTGGTCGGGACTGGGTGAGACTGAAGCTTTCTTT	CASSWSGLGETEAFF
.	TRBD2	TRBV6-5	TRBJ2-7	TGTGCCAGCAGTTACCCGCTAGCGGGAGGTGCCTACGAGCAGTACTTC	CASSYPLAGGAYEQYF
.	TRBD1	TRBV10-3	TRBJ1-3	TGTGCCACCTGGACAGGTCCTTCTTCTGGAAACACCATATATTTT	CATWTGPSSGNTIYF
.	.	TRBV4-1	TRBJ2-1	TGCGCCAGCAGCCAAGAACGATGGAGGGAGCAGTTCTTC	CASSQERWREQFF
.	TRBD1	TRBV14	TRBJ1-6	TGTGCCAGCAGCCAGGACAGGGGGTTTAATTCACCCCTCCACTTT	CASSQDRGFNSPLHF
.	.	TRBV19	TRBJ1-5	TGTGCCAGTAGCCGGTTTGAGGATTATATTTTGAGCAATCAGCCCCAGCATTTT	CASSRFEDYILSNQPQHF
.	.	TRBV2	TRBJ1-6	TGTGCCAGCAGTCTGATTTCTGGACTGGCACCCCTCCACTTT	CASSLISGLAPLHF
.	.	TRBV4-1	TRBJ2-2	TGCGCCAGCAGCCACCTTAGTACTGCGGGGACCGGGGAGCTGTTTTTT	CASSHLSTAGTGELFF
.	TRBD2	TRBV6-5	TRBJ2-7	TGTGCCACGGGGGTAGCGGGCTTCACCTACGAGCAGTACTTC	CATGVAGFTYEQYF
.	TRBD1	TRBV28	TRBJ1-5	TGTGCCAGCACGGACAGGGGGCTTTATAGCAATCAGCCCCAGCATTTT	CASTDRGLYSNQPQHF
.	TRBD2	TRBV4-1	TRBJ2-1	TGCGCCAGCAGCCTGGAGCGGGAGTATCCCTACAATGAGCAGTTCTTC	CASSLEREYPYNEQFF
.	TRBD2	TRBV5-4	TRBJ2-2	TGTGCCAGCAGCTCGGATCCGGTAGCGGGACTCACCGGGGAGCTGTTTTTT	CASSSDPVAGLTGELFF
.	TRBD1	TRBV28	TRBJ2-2	TGTGCCAGCACCCGACAGGGGGACGCCGGGGAGCTGTTTTTT	CASTRQGDAGELFF
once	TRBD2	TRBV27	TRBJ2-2	TGTGCCAGCAGTTTATCGAGCTGGGGACTAATAAACACCGGGGAGCTGTTTTTT	CASSLSSWGLINTGELFF
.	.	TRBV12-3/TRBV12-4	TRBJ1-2	TGTGCCAGCAGTTTGGAGGAGATCTATGGCTACACCTTC	CASSLEEIYGYTF
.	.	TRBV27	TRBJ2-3	TGTGCCAGCAGTTTACGTAGCAGGGGGGGCACAGATACGCAGTATTTT	CASSLRSRGGTDTQYF
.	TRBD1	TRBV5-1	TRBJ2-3	TGCGCCAGCAGCTTGGAGGGGGCTGACACAGATACGCAGTATTTT	CASSLEGADTDTQYF
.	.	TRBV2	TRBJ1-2	TGTGCCAGCAGTGCCTCGGGGGGTCAGAGCTACACCTTC	CASSASGGQSYTF
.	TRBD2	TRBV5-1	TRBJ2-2	TGCGCCAGCAGTCCAACAAACAGCGGGGGGTACGAAACCGGGGAGCTGTTTTTT	CASSPTNSGGYETGELFF
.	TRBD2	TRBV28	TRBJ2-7	TGTGCCAGCAGTCGACTAGCGGGGGGGCTCGGGTTCTCCGAGCAGTACTTC	CASSRLAGGLGFSEQYF
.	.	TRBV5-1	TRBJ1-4	TGCGCCAGCAGCCTATGGACAGATGACGAAAAACTGTTTTTT	CASSLWTDDEKLFF
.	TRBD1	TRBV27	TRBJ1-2	TGTGCCAGCAGTCCAACAGGGGGCAACGGCTACACCTTC	CASSPTGGNGYTF
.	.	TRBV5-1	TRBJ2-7	TGCGCCAGCAGCTTCGGAGACCCCTCCTCCTACGAGCAGTACTTC	CASSFGDPSSYEQYF
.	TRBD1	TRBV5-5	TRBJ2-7	TGTGCCAGCAGCTTGATAGACGGGGGGACAGGGCGGGCCGAGCAGTACTTC	CASSLIDGGTGRAEQYF